A single sample gave rise to the 32 T cell receptor beta chains below, sequenced in a study of PD-1 blockade in classical Hodgkin lymphoma. Repertoires were generated with immunoSEQ multiplex PCR, while TCRdb's copy carries only in-frame clones and drops some. This sample yields about 7,000 clones, of which about 70% are seen a single time; approximately 46% belongs to the top ten. Time point: cycle 4 day 1 (C4D1), after 6 weeks of nivolumab. Every patient had relapsed following autologous stem cell transplantation, and cohorts differed in brentuximab vedotin exposure. Source: peripheral blood mononuclear cells (PBMCs), taken before the fourth cycle of nivolumab. These receptors were taken from a human donor with classical Hodgkin lymphoma.

This sequence joins TRBV7-3 and TRBJ2-5; D is ambiguous. The V end was cut by 4 bases, the J end by 4 bases, with 10 bases between. CDR3 length: 13 residues. Germline V gene data show CDR1 as SGHTA and CDR2 as FQGTGA. The CDR3 DNA sequence: TGTGCCAGCAGCTCCCACCCCTCAGAGACCCAGTACTTC. Protein sequence: CASSSHPSETQYF.

This clone was seen more than once but under ten times. The genes are TRBV25-1 and TRBJ2-2, with D unresolved. V lost 5 bases and J lost 4, with 8 bases in between. Germline V gene sequence: CDR1 MGHDK, CDR2 SYGVNS. The CDR3 has 13 amino acids. The CDR3 nucleotides are TGTGCCAGCAGTTCCCGGACCACCGGGGAGCTGTTTTTT. Translating gives CASSSRTTGELFF.

V gene TRBV2 combines with J gene TRBJ1-1; 7 nucleotides align to TRBD1. Germline CDR1 and CDR2: SNHLY and FYNNEI. The CDR3 has 13 residues. The trim removed 6 bases at V and 4 bases at J, leaving 5 bases unmatched. CDR3 DNA sequence: TGTGCCAGCAGCTTGGACAGGAGCACTGAAGCTTTCTTT. Translation gives CASSLDRSTEAFF.

CDR3 DNA: TGTGCCAGCAGCGCCGCCCCTAGCAGGGGTACGCAGTATTTT. This gives the protein CASSAAPSRGTQYF. The chain combines TRBV9 with TRBJ2-3, with D maybe TRBD1 (6 bases). CDR1 and CDR2 (germline): SGDLS, YYNGEE. The ends were cut back, 3 bases at V and 8 bases at J, with 16 bases in the middle. This CDR3 spans 14 amino acids.

This chain connects TRBV28 to TRBJ2-7; TRBD1 matches 10 bases. Per germline, CDR1 MDHEN and CDR2 SYDVKM. Trimming cost V 5 bases and J 2 bases; bases outside gene matches: 9. The CDR3 length is 16 residues. For the CDR3, the DNA is TGTGCCAGCAGTCCCGCCGGGACAGGGGTAGCCTACGAGCAGTACTTC. Protein product: CASSPAGTGVAYEQYF.

The chain carries TRBV9 and TRBJ2-7, with no clear D. CDR3 length equals 13 residues. CDR1 is SGDLS, CDR2 YYNGEE, per germline. The germline V and J ends were trimmed by 4 bases and 0 bases, with 8 bases remaining between them. CDR3 residues: CASSPINSYEQYF. Written as DNA, the CDR3 is TGTGCCAGCAGCCCGATAAACTCCTACGAGCAGTACTTC. Full variable domain (outside the CDR3, taken from reference TRBV9 and TRBJ2-7): DSGVTQTPKHLITATGQRVTLRCSPRSGDLSVYWYQQSLDQGLQFLIQYYNGEERAKGNILERFSAQQFPDLHSELNLSSLELGDSALYFCASSPINSYEQYFGPGTRLTVT.

The chain joins TRBV27 to TRBJ1-1; possibly TRBD1 for D (5 bases). This CDR3 is built from 14 residues. CDR1 MNHEY and CDR2 SMNVEV come from the germline V gene (reference sequence). Trimming removed 2 bases at V and 3 bases at J, with 10 bases between. The CDR3 nucleotides read TGTGCCAGCAGTTTAGGGGGGGGTGACACTGAAGCTTTCTTT. Amino acid sequence: CASSLGGGDTEAFF.

V is TRBV6-4 and J is TRBJ2-3; 9 positions match TRBD2. Per germline, CDR1 MRHNA and CDR2 SNTAGT. CDR3 length: 15 residues. The trim removed 11 bases at V and 6 bases at J, leaving 15 bases unmatched. The CDR3 sequence is CAASRPGLAYDTQYF. DNA for the CDR3: TGTGCCGCCTCCCGACCGGGACTAGCTTACGATACGCAGTATTTT.

V is TRBV27 and J is TRBJ2-5, with TRBD2 matching 12 bases. The V segment lost 3 bases and the J segment 5 bases; nucleotides outside the gene matches: 13. The V gene's germline CDR1 is MNHEY and CDR2 SMNVEV (reference sequence). The CDR3 has 18 residues. DNA of the CDR3: TGTGCCAGCAGTTTTCGCAGGGGAGGGCTAGCGGGAGGGGAGACCCAGTACTTC. Amino acid sequence: CASSFRRGGLAGGETQYF.

This clone appeared a single time. The sample holds other DNA sequences that translate to the same CDR3. The chain carries TRBV6-5 and TRBJ2-1; 7 bases match TRBD2. The CDR3 totals 15 residues. Looked up from germline, CDR1 is MNHEY and CDR2 is SVGAGI. Trimming took 2 bases from V and 2 from J; bases not matched to a gene: 3. The CDR3 DNA reads TGTGCCAGCAGTTACGGGGGGGTCCCCTACAATGAGCAGTTCTTC. It translates to CASSYGGVPYNEQFF.

The chain uses TRBV6-6 and TRBJ2-3; D perhaps matches TRBD1 (7 bases). V was clipped by 7 bases and J by 3 bases, with 17 bases between them. The CDR3 length is 15 residues. Germline V gives CDR1 MNHNY, CDR2 SVGAGI (reference sequence). The CDR3 here is CASTDGAGGTDTQYF. DNA of the CDR3: TGTGCCAGCACCGACGGGGCAGGGGGGACAGATACGCAGTATTTT.

The V and J genes are TRBV18 and TRBJ2-5, with unresolved D. Looked up from germline, CDR1 is KGHSH and CDR2 is LQKENI. This CDR3 has 13 amino acids. V lost 4 bases and J 4 bases, leaving 10 bases between the germline ends. CDR3 nucleotide sequence: TGTGCCAGCTCACAGAATAGTCGAGAGACCCAGTACTTC. Encoded protein: CASSQNSRETQYF.

This clone was detected a few times. V usage is TRBV13 and J usage is TRBJ2-1; 7 positions agree with TRBD2. Unmatched junction bases numbered 15, after V lost 5 bases and J lost 8 bases. This CDR3 has 16 residues. The V gene's germline CDR1 is PRHDT and CDR2 FYEKMQ (reference sequence). The CDR3 DNA follows: TGTGCCAGCAGCCCCGATCGGGGGGAGGGCCGGGATGAGCAGTTCTTC. It yields the protein CASSPDRGEGRDEQFF.

The J gene is TRBJ2-5, the V gene TRBV5-1; perhaps TRBD1 as D (6 bases). The V and J ends lost 2 bases and 2 bases respectively, with 13 bases between them. The germline V gene encodes CDR1 SGHRS and CDR2 YFSETQ. The CDR3 sequence is 15 residues long. This CDR3 reads CASSLQGTMQETQYF. In DNA, the CDR3 is TGCGCCAGCAGCTTACAGGGAACTATGCAAGAGACCCAGTACTTC.

This sequence joins TRBV5-1 and TRBJ1-3; D remains unclear. Germline V gene lookup returns CDR1 SGHRS and CDR2 YFSETQ. Trimming cost V 3 bases and J 1 base, with 8 bases left between them. The CDR3 totals 14 residues. CDR3 nucleotides: TGCGCCAGCAGCTCCACGGGGTCTGGAAACACCATATATTTT. This codes for CASSSTGSGNTIYF.

The rearrangement uses TRBV5-6 and TRBJ2-1; 12 bases match TRBD2. Germline CDR1 reads SGHDT; CDR2 reads YYEEEE. This CDR3 contains 16 residues. Losses at the gene ends were 4 bases for V and 10 bases for J; bases not matched to a gene: 12. As DNA, the CDR3 is TGTGCCAGCAGCCCGACCCCTAGCGGGAGGGCGGGGGAGCAGTTCTTC. Translated: CASSPTPSGRAGEQFF. Combining the CDR3 with reference TRBV5-6 and TRBJ2-1 gives the whole variable domain DAGVTQSPTHLIKTRGQQVTLRCSPKSGHDTVSWYQQALGQGPQFIFQYYEEEERQRGNFPDRFSGHQFPNYSSELNVNALLLGDSALYLCASSPTPSGRAGEQFFGPGTRLTVL.

This sequence joins TRBV19 and TRBJ2-3, with 9 bases aligning to TRBD2. This CDR3 spans 15 amino acids. The germline CDR1 and CDR2 sequences are LNHDA and SQIVND (reference sequence). V lost 7 bases, J lost 1 base, and 6 bases stayed unmatched. The CDR3 loop is CASNSGRGGTDTQYF. The CDR3 nucleotides read TGTGCCAGTAATAGCGGGAGAGGCGGCACAGATACGCAGTATTTT.

This chain uses TRBV7-3 with TRBJ2-2, with D possibly TRBD1 on 6 matching bases. The CDR3 extends over 12 amino acids. V was cut by 5 bases and J by 8 bases, with 9 bases left in between. In germline, CDR1 is SGHTA, CDR2 FQGTGA. This chain's CDR3 is CASSHGQGELFF. The DNA of the CDR3 is TGTGCCAGCAGCCACGGACAGGGGGAGCTGTTTTTT.

This rearrangement joins TRBV7-2 to TRBJ2-7; no clear D gene. The ends were cut back, 4 bases at V and 2 bases at J, with 12 bases in the middle. The length of the CDR3 is 14 residues. CDR1 SGHTA and CDR2 FQGNSA come from the germline V gene. The CDR3 DNA reads as TGTGCCAGCAGCTCCTCCCCCCCCGCCTACGAGCAGTACTTC. Protein sequence: CASSSSPPAYEQYF. The full variable domain, in which reference TRBV7-2 and TRBJ2-7 provide the parts outside the CDR3, is GAGVSQSPSNKVTEKGKDVELRCDPISGHTALYWYRQSLGQGLEFLIYFQGNSAPDKSGLPSDRFSAERTGGSVSTLTIQRTQQEDSAVYLCASSSSPPAYEQYFGPGTRLTVT.

Notes on this clone: The sample has other DNA sequences that encode this CDR3 too. The J gene is TRBJ2-7, the V gene TRBV28, with a tentative D call TRBD1 (6 bases). CDR1 is MDHEN, CDR2 SYDVKM, per germline. V lost 4 bases to trimming and J lost 1 base, with 14 bases between them. The length of the CDR3 is 15 residues. DNA for the CDR3: TGTGCCAGCAGTTCCTATTCCGGGACATCCTACGAGCAGTACTTC. This translates into CASSSYSGTSYEQYF.

The V and J genes are TRBV20-1 and TRBJ2-3, with D unclear. Germline CDR1 DFQATT, CDR2 SNEGSKA (reference sequence). Trimming pared 1 base from V and 10 bases from J, leaving 9 bases between. The CDR3 runs 11 residues. CDR3: CSARVGDPQYF. The CDR3 nucleotides read TGCAGTGCTAGAGTAGGCGACCCGCAGTATTTT.

The V call is TRBV6-6, the J call TRBJ2-2, with no clear D. The CDR3 sequence is 11 residues long. V was shortened by 6 bases and J by 7 bases, with 6 bases between the two germline ends. CDR1 is MNHNY, CDR2 SVGAGI, per germline (reference sequence). This CDR3 is CASRRSGELFF. CDR3 coding DNA: TGTGCCAGCAGGCGGAGCGGGGAGCTGTTTTTT.

This clone showed up just a few times. The rearrangement uses TRBV7-2 and TRBJ2-5; TRBD2 matches at 7 bases. The V gene's germline CDR1 is SGHTA and CDR2 FQGNSA. Losses at the gene ends were 4 bases for V and 2 bases for J; bases not matched to a gene: 10. CDR3 length: 16 amino acids. CDR3 sequence (DNA): TGTGCCAGCAGCTCCCTGGGTGGTAGCGGGCAAGAGACCCAGTACTTC. Its translation: CASSSLGGSGQETQYF.

This chain links TRBV15 with TRBJ2-5, with a weak D call TRBD2 (6 bases). The CDR3 sequence is 16 residues long. V was clipped by 5 bases and J by 4 bases, with 20 bases between them. Germline CDR1 LNHNV, CDR2 YYDKDF (reference sequence). The CDR3 nucleotides are TGTGCCACCAGCTTCAGCGAATTACGGGAGCTAGAGACCCAGTACTTC. Encoded protein: CATSFSELRELETQYF.

This clone was seen a handful of times. The CDR3 region has the DNA TGTGCCAGTATCCTACAGGGATTCGGGAATCAGCCCCAGCATTTT. Protein: CASILQGFGNQPQHF. J is TRBJ1-5 and V is TRBV19; possibly TRBD1 for D (6 bases). This CDR3 is built from 15 residues. Trimming cost V 7 bases and J 4 bases, with 17 bases left between them. CDR1 LNHDA and CDR2 SQIVND come from the germline V gene (reference sequence).

V usage is TRBV5-6 and J usage is TRBJ2-5; D gene uncertain. Trimming left V 0 bases short and J 2 bases short, with 8 bases between. Germline V CDR1 and CDR2: SGHDT, YYEEEE. The CDR3 extends over 14 amino acids. The CDR3 nucleotides are TGTGCCAGCAGCTTGGGGACCAGACAAGAGACCCAGTACTTC. Residues: CASSLGTRQETQYF.

The chain recombines TRBV5-1 with TRBJ2-7, with TRBD2 identical over 13 bases. There are 18 residues in the CDR3. The V gene's germline CDR1 is SGHRS and CDR2 YFSETQ. J gave up 6 bases and V 4 bases, and 16 bases lay outside the gene matches. CDR3 sequence reads: CASSRPGTSGITSGEQYF. In nucleotides, the CDR3 is TGCGCCAGCAGCCGACCCGGGACTAGCGGGATTACCAGCGGCGAGCAGTACTTC. The full variable domain, with the rest looked up from reference TRBV5-1 and TRBJ2-7, is KAGVTQTPRYLIKTRGQQVTLSCSPISGHRSVSWYQQTPGQGLQFLFEYFSETQRNKGNFPGRFSGRQFSNSRSEMNVSTLELGDSALYLCASSRPGTSGITSGEQYFGPGTRLTVT.

This clone was found once. J is TRBJ1-2 and V is TRBV28; maybe TRBD1 (5 bases). Germline values: CDR1 MDHEN, CDR2 SYDVKM. The V gene lost 6 bases and the J gene lost 4 bases, with 6 bases spanning the gap. There are 11 residues in the CDR3. CDR3 sequence reads: CASRGGYGYTF. The CDR3 DNA reads as TGTGCCAGCAGGGGGGGCTATGGCTACACCTTC.

The chain joins TRBV5-1 to TRBJ2-4; D is uncertain. Looked up from germline, CDR1 is SGHRS and CDR2 is YFSETQ. The length of the CDR3 is 15 residues. The ends were cut back, 4 bases at V and 1 base at J, with 12 bases in the middle. Written as DNA, the CDR3 is TGCGCCAGCAGCATCGACTCTAAGGCCAAAAACATTCAGTACTTC. Protein product: CASSIDSKAKNIQYF.

V and J are TRBV28 and TRBJ1-5, with a weak D call TRBD1 (5 bases). Trimming took 7 bases from V and 1 from J, leaving 14 bases between them. The length of the CDR3 is 15 residues. Per the germline V gene, CDR1 is MDHEN and CDR2 is SYDVKM. The CDR3 sequence is CASNRRVTSNQPQHF. The CDR3 DNA reads as TGTGCCAGCAACCGCAGGGTAACGAGCAATCAGCCCCAGCATTTT.

The genes are TRBV7-2 and TRBJ2-1; 12 nucleotides agree with TRBD2. Trimming at V came to 4 bases and at J to 9 bases, leaving 7 bases not matched to a gene. The CDR3 covers 15 residues. Germline CDR1 and CDR2: SGHTA and FQGNSA. The CDR3 bases are TGTGCCAGCAGCTCTCGACTAGCGGGAGCCGGTGAGCAGTTCTTC. Translation gives CASSSRLAGAGEQFF. The entire variable domain, with the rest obtained from reference TRBV7-2 and TRBJ2-1, is as follows: GAGVSQSPSNKVTEKGKDVELRCDPISGHTALYWYRQSLGQGLEFLIYFQGNSAPDKSGLPSDRFSAERTGGSVSTLTIQRTQQEDSAVYLCASSSRLAGAGEQFFGPGTRLTVL.

The chain combines TRBV29-1 with TRBJ2-5; 10 positions agree with TRBD1. CDR1 is SQVTM, CDR2 ANQGSEA, per germline. The trim removed 7 bases at V and 3 bases at J, leaving 8 bases unmatched. The CDR3 is 14 residues long. The CDR3 region is CSAQDGTGEETQYF. The CDR3 region has the DNA TGCAGCGCCCAAGACGGGACAGGGGAAGAGACCCAGTACTTC.